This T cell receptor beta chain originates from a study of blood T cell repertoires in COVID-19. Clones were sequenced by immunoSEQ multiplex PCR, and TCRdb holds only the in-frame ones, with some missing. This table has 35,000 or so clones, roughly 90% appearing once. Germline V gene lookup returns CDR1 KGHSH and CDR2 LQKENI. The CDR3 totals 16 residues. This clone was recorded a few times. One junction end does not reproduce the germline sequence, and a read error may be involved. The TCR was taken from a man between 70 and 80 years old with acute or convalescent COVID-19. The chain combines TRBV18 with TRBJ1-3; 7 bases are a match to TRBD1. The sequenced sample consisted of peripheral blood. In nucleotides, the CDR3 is TGTGCCAGCTCCCCACTGAGGGGGCCCTCTGGAAACACCATATATTTT. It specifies CASSPLRGPSGNTIYF.